A selection of T cell receptor beta chains follows, all from one sample in a study of OX40 agonist ivuxolimab in advanced cancers. TCRdb's copy holds only in-frame clones and misses some; the assay was immunoSEQ multiplex PCR. This sample has roughly 70,000 clones, with more than 80% found just once. The source material was CD4+ or CD8+ T cells sorted from blood, sampled in a trial of the OX40 agonist ivuxolimab. The receptors shown here come from an adult with an advanced solid tumor such as melanoma, head and neck, liver or kidney cancer. CDR3s include the opening cysteine and the closing phenylalanine or tryptophan. The D gene is left open where the match is weak. Clone size appears in some rows only: once, few, many, or a class for an expanded clone.

TRBD1	TRBV19	.	TRBJ1-4	TGTGCCAGTATGGCAGGGGGAACAAAACTGTTTTTT	CASMAGGTKLFF
TRBD2	TRBV5-1	.	TRBJ2-1	TGCGCCAGCAGCTTGGCTTCAGTAGCGGGATGGTACAATGAGCAGTTCTTC	CASSLASVAGWYNEQFF
.	TRBV5-1	.	TRBJ1-1	TGCGCCAGCAGCGATTTGGGGGGGAGGACTGAAGCTTTCTTT	CASSDLGGRTEAFF
TRBD2	TRBV7-9	medium-sized	TRBJ2-7	TGTGCCAGCAGCTTAGCTTCCAGCGGGGGGCCAGATAACTACGAGCAGTACTTC	CASSLASSGGPDNYEQYF
TRBD2	TRBV14	.	TRBJ2-1	TGTGCCAGCAGCCCGACTAGCGGGGCCAACAATGAGCAGTTCTTC	CASSPTSGANNEQFF
TRBD2	TRBV14	.	TRBJ2-1	TGTGCCAGCAGTCCCCCGGGACTAGCGGGATTATTCAATGAGCAGTTCTTC	CASSPPGLAGLFNEQFF
TRBD2	TRBV4-1	.	TRBJ2-1	TGCGCCAGCAGCCAAGATGAGGCCCTAGCGGGAGTTAATGAGCAGTTCTTC	CASSQDEALAGVNEQFF
.	TRBV7-9	.	TRBJ2-7	TGTGCCAGCAGCTTAGAGGGGGGCTTCACCTACGAGCAGTACTTC	CASSLEGGFTYEQYF
TRBD1	TRBV7-9	.	TRBJ2-6	TGTGCCAGCAGCTCGCCGACAGGGTCGAGCTCTGGGGCCAACGTCCTGACTTTC	CASSSPTGSSSGANVLTF
TRBD1	TRBV13	.	TRBJ2-7	TGTGCCAGCAGCTCGACAGGGGGGATCTCCTACGAGCAGTACTTC	CASSSTGGISYEQYF
.	TRBV14	once	TRBJ1-1	TGTGCCAGCAGCCAAGATGATCGGCGGGAAGCTTTCTTT	CASSQDDRREAFF
.	TRBV19	once	TRBJ2-3	TGTGCCACCCAGGACTCCAACCGGATCGCAGATACGCAGTATTTT	CATQDSNRIADTQYF
TRBD2	TRBV6-1	.	TRBJ2-7	TGTGCCAGCAGTGGGGACGGGGGACTAGCGGAGTTCTACGAGCAGTACTTC	CASSGDGGLAEFYEQYF
.	TRBV4-1	few	TRBJ1-2	TGCGCCAGCAGCCAACCAGGCCAGGCCCACTATGGCTACACCTTC	CASSQPGQAHYGYTF
.	TRBV7-9	.	TRBJ2-5	TGTGCCAGCAGCTTAGTGCTAGGCGAGACCCAGTACTTC	CASSLVLGETQYF
.	TRBV7-9	.	TRBJ1-3	TGTGCCAGCAGCCCCCGACTGGAATCTGGAAACACCATATATTTT	CASSPRLESGNTIYF
.	TRBV7-6	once	TRBJ1-1	TGTGCCAGCAGCGCTAGGGGTGGGAACACTGAAGCTTTCTTT	CASSARGGNTEAFF
.	TRBV11-2	.	TRBJ2-1	TGTGCCAGCAGGGGGGGTGGCAATGAGCAGTTCTTC	CASRGGGNEQFF
TRBD1	TRBV19	.	TRBJ1-1	TGTGCCAGTAGTAGTTGGGGACAGGGGGCAAACACTGAAGCTTTCTTT	CASSSWGQGANTEAFF